This T cell receptor (beta chain) was found in a study of blood T cell repertoires in COVID-19. With regard to this clone: This CDR3 is also generated by other DNA sequences in the sample.

The CDR3 runs to 14 residues. Clones were read by immunoSEQ multiplex PCR, and TCRdb kept only the in-frame ones, dropping some. The top ten clones hold about 3.2% of a sample with about 240,000 clones, around 84% of them seen once. The TCR comes from a woman aged 18-35 years with acute or convalescent COVID-19. The sequenced sample was peripheral blood. This chain links TRBV7-5 with TRBJ2-1; the table's TRBD2 call for D was not verified on the DNA. TRBV7-5 is annotated as a pseudogene. The chain's CDR3 is CARSLRGAVYEQFF. The CDR3 DNA reads as TGTGCCAGAAGCTTGCGAGGTGCCGTCTATGAGCAGTTCTTC.